Reported below is one T cell receptor (beta chain). The antigen is unknown. This sample was taken from a study of post-analysis software for immune sequencing data. Across the study: The patients showed relapsing-remitting, secondary progressive and progressive-relapsing multiple sclerosis courses.

The CDR3 has 12 residues. Germline-derived CDR1 and CDR2 are MGHDK and SYGVNS. Trimming removed 5 bases at V and 1 base at J, with 5 bases between. The TCR beta cDNA libraries carried unique molecular identifiers. There were about 1 to 10 million T cells, and about 540,000 cDNA molecules came from them. A single record per CDR3 protein comes from TCRdb applying MiXCR to the PCR reads. The sample gives about 180,000 distinct CDR3 sequences, roughly 30% of which show up once; approximately 1.6% is in the top ten. Study-level points and caveats: Higher frequency in patients than in controls was seen for 5 or 6 TRBV segments, with TRBV5-6, TRBV5-1 and TRBV20-1 among them. The normalized Chao1 diversity of multiple sclerosis patients was significantly lower than that of controls.

The sample consisted of blood. The clonotype comes from a girl aged 5-17 years with multiple sclerosis. V usage is TRBV25-1 and J usage is TRBJ1-1; no definite D call. The CDR3 nucleotides are TGTGCCAGCAGTTCCTCGAACACTGAAGCTTTCTTT. Translation: CASSSSNTEAFF.